This T cell receptor (beta chain) emerged from a study of CXCR3-negative and CXCR3-positive naive CD8 T cells. Overall study context: TRB reads totalled about 150 million, about 1.5 +/- 0.3 million per library. Study-wide findings and caveats: CXCR3-positive naive cells had more hydrophobic TRB CDR3s than CXCR3-negative naive cells.

This CDR3 spans 15 amino acids. Germline V gene data show CDR1 as MNHNS and CDR2 as SASEGT. cDNA libraries for TRB were generated by 5' RACE incorporating UMI labels. Reanalyzing the 5' RACE reads, TCRdb keeps one entry per CDR3 protein, without DNA. Its table lists some 85,000 distinct CDR3 sequences. Regarding this clonotype: The antigen remains undetermined.

The chain carries TRBV6-1 and TRBJ1-1; the D call from TCRdb, TRBD1, cannot be confirmed without DNA. The sample consisted of naive CXCR3+ CD8+ T cells from blood. Subset reported: CD45RO-CCR7+CD27+CD95- naive CD8+ T cells expressing CXCR3 (TNR3+). This clonotype originated in a human donor in good health. Some clones in this sample may be carry-over from other donors' samples. CDR3 in amino acids: CASSPDREGITEAFF.